These T cell receptor beta chains were read from a single sample in a study of CDR3 diversity in severe acne. TCRdb recomputed calls from the PCR reads with MiXCR, one row per CDR3 protein. This table holds roughly 100,000 distinct CDR3 sequences, around 53% found once. The sequencing sample was made of blood. Every receptor here comes from a male donor with acne. Both conserved end residues are part of each CDR3. Fields, in order: J gene, D gene, clone size, V gene, CDR3 protein, CDR3 DNA. The D gene is left open where the match is weak. Only some rows state a clone size, as once, few, many or a class for expanded clones.

J gene: TRBJ2-1; D gene: TRBD2; clone size: many; V gene: TRBV20-1; CDR3 protein: CSAKTSGSFYNEQFF; CDR3 DNA: TGCAGTGCGAAGACTAGCGGGAGTTTTTACAATGAGCAGTTCTTC
J gene: TRBJ1-4; D gene: TRBD1; clone size: many; V gene: TRBV7-2; CDR3 protein: CASSLLATGTATNEKLFF; CDR3 DNA: TGTGCCAGCAGCTTATTAGCCACCGGGACAGCAACTAATGAAAAACTGTTTTTT
J gene: TRBJ2-7; D gene: TRBD1; clone size: .; V gene: TRBV7-9; CDR3 protein: CASSWGQAYEQYF; CDR3 DNA: TGTGCCAGCAGCTGGGGACAGGCCTACGAGCAGTACTTC
J gene: TRBJ2-7; D gene: TRBD1; clone size: .; V gene: TRBV7-2; CDR3 protein: CASSLVYRGGRQYF; CDR3 DNA: TGTGCCAGCAGCTTAGTCTACAGGGGCGGACGGCAGTACTTC
J gene: TRBJ1-2; D gene: .; clone size: once; V gene: TRBV29-1; CDR3 protein: CSARRTGKEAYTF; CDR3 DNA: TGCAGCGCCCGAAGAACAGGGAAGGAAGCCTACACCTTC
J gene: TRBJ1-1; D gene: .; clone size: .; V gene: TRBV6-5; CDR3 protein: CASSYSAGNTEAFF; CDR3 DNA: TGTGCCAGCAGTTACTCGGCGGGGAACACTGAAGCTTTCTTT
J gene: TRBJ2-2; D gene: TRBD2; clone size: many; V gene: TRBV20-1; CDR3 protein: CSAQREARTGELFF; CDR3 DNA: TGCAGTGCCCAGCGGGAGGCGCGCACCGGGGAGCTGTTTTTT
J gene: TRBJ2-5; D gene: TRBD1; clone size: many; V gene: TRBV7-2; CDR3 protein: CASSLGGQGATQYF; CDR3 DNA: TGTGCCAGCAGCTTAGGAGGACAGGGGGCGACCCAGTACTTC
J gene: TRBJ1-5; D gene: .; clone size: once; V gene: TRBV2; CDR3 protein: CASGPSNQPQHF; CDR3 DNA: TGTGCCAGCGGTCCAAGCAATCAGCCCCAGCATTTT
J gene: TRBJ2-2; D gene: TRBD2; clone size: .; V gene: TRBV12-3/TRBV12-4; CDR3 protein: CASGLAARTGELFF; CDR3 DNA: TGTGCCAGCGGACTAGCGGCAAGGACCGGGGAGCTGTTTTTT
J gene: TRBJ1-5; D gene: .; clone size: few; V gene: TRBV15; CDR3 protein: CATSTGVVIGNQPQHF; CDR3 DNA: TGTGCCACCAGCACCGGGGTGGTAATCGGCAATCAGCCCCAGCATTTT
J gene: TRBJ2-2; D gene: .; clone size: .; V gene: TRBV6-5; CDR3 protein: CASSTGWGTGELFF; CDR3 DNA: TGTGCCAGCAGTACAGGGTGGGGCACCGGGGAGCTGTTTTTT
J gene: TRBJ2-7; D gene: .; clone size: .; V gene: TRBV12-3/TRBV12-4; CDR3 protein: CASSFGTTSYEQYF; CDR3 DNA: TGTGCCAGCAGTTTCGGAACTACCTCCTACGAGCAGTACTTC
J gene: TRBJ1-3; D gene: .; clone size: few; V gene: TRBV10-3; CDR3 protein: CAISADFPGNTIYF; CDR3 DNA: TGTGCCATCAGCGCGGACTTTCCTGGAAACACCATATATTTT
J gene: TRBJ2-7; D gene: TRBD2; clone size: .; V gene: TRBV15; CDR3 protein: CATSSRPPGGRSGEQYF; CDR3 DNA: TGTGCCACCAGCAGCAGGCCCCCGGGCGGGAGAAGTGGGGAGCAGTACTTC
J gene: TRBJ2-2; D gene: .; clone size: .; V gene: TRBV11-1; CDR3 protein: CASSLNLANTGELYF; CDR3 DNA: TGTGCCAGCAGCTTAAACCTAGCGAACACCGGGGAGCTGTACTTC
J gene: TRBJ2-3; D gene: .; clone size: .; V gene: TRBV10-3; CDR3 protein: CAISLGLSGTDTQYF; CDR3 DNA: TGTGCCATCAGCCTGGGCCTATCCGGCACAGATACGCAGTATTTT
J gene: TRBJ1-6; D gene: .; clone size: .; V gene: TRBV9; CDR3 protein: CASSLWQGNSYNSPLHF; CDR3 DNA: TGTGCCAGCAGTTTATGGCAGGGCAACTCCTATAATTCACCCCTCCACTTT
J gene: TRBJ2-5; D gene: .; clone size: many; V gene: TRBV20-1; CDR3 protein: CSARDFGEQETQYF; CDR3 DNA: TGCAGTGCTAGAGATTTTGGGGAGCAAGAGACCCAGTACTTC
J gene: TRBJ2-2; D gene: .; clone size: .; V gene: TRBV11-2; CDR3 protein: CASSPVSGELFF; CDR3 DNA: TGTGCCAGCAGCCCCGTTAGCGGGGAGCTGTTTTTT
J gene: TRBJ1-2; D gene: TRBD1; clone size: .; V gene: TRBV25-1; CDR3 protein: CASSQDRGRLSYGYTF; CDR3 DNA: TGTGCCAGCAGCCAAGACAGGGGAAGATTGAGCTATGGCTACACCTTC
J gene: TRBJ2-2; D gene: .; clone size: .; V gene: TRBV2; CDR3 protein: CASSEEDTNTGELFF; CDR3 DNA: TGTGCCAGCAGTGAAGAGGATACGAACACCGGGGAGCTGTTTTTT
J gene: TRBJ2-2; D gene: .; clone size: .; V gene: TRBV20-1; CDR3 protein: CSATPGRGAGELFF; CDR3 DNA: TGCAGTGCAACCCCGGGACGAGGAGCCGGGGAGCTGTTTTTT
J gene: TRBJ2-5; D gene: TRBD1; clone size: .; V gene: TRBV25-1; CDR3 protein: CASSLVGSGGETQYF; CDR3 DNA: TGTGCCAGCAGCTTAGTCGGCTCAGGGGGAGAGACCCAGTACTTC
J gene: TRBJ2-7; D gene: TRBD2; clone size: .; V gene: TRBV7-2; CDR3 protein: CASSPRLAWEQYF; CDR3 DNA: TGTGCCAGCAGCCCACGACTAGCGTGGGAGCAGTACTTC
J gene: TRBJ2-2; D gene: .; clone size: many; V gene: TRBV2; CDR3 protein: CASSDPTAGELFF; CDR3 DNA: TGTGCCAGCAGTGATCCGACAGCTGGGGAGCTGTTTTTT
J gene: TRBJ2-7; D gene: .; clone size: many; V gene: TRBV6-6; CDR3 protein: CASSYEGSYEQYF; CDR3 DNA: TGTGCCAGCAGTTACGAGGGATCCTACGAGCAGTACTTC
J gene: TRBJ2-1; D gene: .; clone size: many; V gene: TRBV6-5; CDR3 protein: CASSERVLNNEQFF; CDR3 DNA: TGTGCCAGCAGTGAGCGGGTGCTGAACAATGAGCAGTTCTTC
J gene: TRBJ1-2; D gene: .; clone size: .; V gene: TRBV4-2; CDR3 protein: CASSQDGDGGNTF; CDR3 DNA: TGTGCCAGCAGCCAAGATGGGGACGGTGGAAACACCTTC
J gene: TRBJ1-2; D gene: TRBD1; clone size: few; V gene: TRBV29-1; CDR3 protein: CSADREGDGYTF; CDR3 DNA: TGCAGCGCTGACAGGGAGGGGGATGGCTACACCTTC
J gene: TRBJ1-6; D gene: .; clone size: many; V gene: TRBV6-5; CDR3 protein: CASSGGRNNSPLHF; CDR3 DNA: TGTGCCAGTTCTGGTGGGCGGAATAATTCACCCCTCCACTTT
J gene: TRBJ2-3; D gene: .; clone size: .; V gene: TRBV7-8; CDR3 protein: CASSFKIQLSTDTQYF; CDR3 DNA: TGTGCCAGCAGCTTCAAAATACAGCTTAGCACAGATACGCAGTATTTT
J gene: TRBJ2-5; D gene: .; clone size: .; V gene: TRBV2; CDR3 protein: CASSESGTQYF; CDR3 DNA: TGTGCCAGCAGTGAAAGTGGGACCCAGTACTTC
J gene: TRBJ2-2; D gene: .; clone size: .; V gene: TRBV6-1; CDR3 protein: CASSGLGAGELFF; CDR3 DNA: TGTGCCAGCAGTGGATTAGGGGCCGGGGAGCTGTTTTTT
J gene: TRBJ2-7; D gene: TRBD2; clone size: once; V gene: TRBV9; CDR3 protein: CASSVSGTSEQYF; CDR3 DNA: TGTGCCAGCAGCGTTAGCGGGACTTCCGAGCAGTACTTC